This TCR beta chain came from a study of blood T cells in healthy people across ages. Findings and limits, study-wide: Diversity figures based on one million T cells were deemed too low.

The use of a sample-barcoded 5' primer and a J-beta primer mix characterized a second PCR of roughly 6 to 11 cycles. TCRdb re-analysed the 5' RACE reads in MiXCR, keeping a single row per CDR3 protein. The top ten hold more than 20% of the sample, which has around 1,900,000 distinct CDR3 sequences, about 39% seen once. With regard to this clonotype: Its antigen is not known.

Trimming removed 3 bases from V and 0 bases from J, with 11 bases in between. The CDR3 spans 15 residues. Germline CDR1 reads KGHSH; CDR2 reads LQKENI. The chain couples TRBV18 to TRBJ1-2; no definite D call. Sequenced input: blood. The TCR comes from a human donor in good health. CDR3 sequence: CASSPGTGTNYGYTF. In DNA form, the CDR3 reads TGTGCCAGCTCACCCGGCACCGGGACTAACTATGGCTACACCTTC.